This record looks at one T cell receptor beta chain sequence and its context. This clone was counted only a few times. Its specific antigen is unknown. The receptor originates from a mouse, and its gene names and germline sequences are accordingly murine. The read terminates 1 residue ahead of where the CDR3 ends, so the germline J gene completes it. The CDR3 has 15 amino acids, counting the end cysteine and phenylalanine. The 42 bases shown cover part of the CDR3, and their frame starts at base 1. Germline trimming amounts to 4 bases on V and 4 bases on J, with 7 as the count of junction bases outside the gene matches. Per the germline V gene (reference sequence), KGHPV is the CDR1 and FQNQEV is the CDR2. The receptor library was made with the immunoSEQ multiplex PCR assay. TCRbeta CDR3 sequencing was done by Adaptive Biotechnologies at survey depth, reporting CDR3 sequences, V/J genes, productive frequency and template counts. Amplification of TCR beta CDR3 regions was performed from genomic DNA rather than from RNA. The authors' pipeline ran thus. Jensen-Shannon divergence was used to quantify pairwise repertoire overlap between tissues, with a value of 1 indicating complete divergence and a value of 0 indicating identical repertoires. Tissues were clustered by single-linkage agglomerative hierarchical clustering of pairwise JSD values and displayed as dendrograms. GLIPH2 was run on all patient samples with simulation_depth 1000, kmer_min_depth 3, cdr3_length_cutoff 8, keeping groups with more than two unique CDR3s. In a standardized tissue-overlap score, Jaccard GLIPH-group overlap across patients was extrapolated to a standard repertoire size of 1000 clones. Associations of diversity with clinical or experimental variables used linear mixed-effect models with tissue fixed effects and individual random effects. Here the immuneACCESS table is served through TCRdb, limited to in-frame sequences with V and J called. Missing clones are a known gap in these copies; in checked studies unresolved V genes cover under half, and the rest lacks a known reason. D and trimming were read from the DNA, whereas the V and J calls and clone size are those reported in that table. The sample table holds approximately 6,600 clones, of which about half were seen once. Less than 9% of the sample lies in the top ten.

This record comes from a study of tissue T cells after allogeneic stem cell transplantation (dated by TCRdb to between 2021 and 2022). About the study as a whole: TCR beta repertoires were profiled across many tissues obtained from research autopsies of patients with and without GVHD, as well as in mouse models of GVHD. The human arm was a prospective observational study without blinding or randomization. The full study reports these points: A small and clinically heterogeneous patient cohort was studied, and sampling depth was acknowledged as a limitation. The study did not determine which tissue TCRs were alloreactive or antigen-specific, and some clones might have been persisting host cells. In both patients and mice, T cells from blood and spleen picked up only a limited part of the TCR repertoire that was detected in tissues. Within patients, how anatomically similar tissues were was a major factor shaping TCR repertoire composition, regardless of disease or transplant status. Not many T cell clones showed up in more than one patient, yet clustering based on motifs uncovered repertoire signatures that were shared across patients in a tissue-specific way.

Interpreted using the paper, the time point label stands for: mouse harvest day 7 after allogeneic transplant. Each mouse graft, delivered by tail vein injection, combined 10^6 splenic CD5+ T cells with 10^7 T-cell-depleted bone marrow cells. A major MHC-mismatch B6 (H2b) into BALB/c (H2d) model was used to model mouse GVHD, and tissues were profiled at day 7 or 14. On day 7 or 14 post-transplant, mouse tissues and retro-orbital blood were harvested with separate sterile tools for each animal, and livers were flushed beforehand. Before genomic DNA isolation with the DNeasy Blood & Tissue Kit, mouse tissues were minced with razor blades in buffered saline.

Sequencing input: lymph node tissue. The chain is assembled from TRBV26 and TRBJ2-4, and TRBD2 matches 8 of the central bases. This TCR came from a female BALB/c mouse given C57BL/6 T cells with graft-versus-host disease after an allogeneic hematopoietic cell transplant. For the CDR3, the sequence is CASSRLGSGKNTLYF. The CDR3 bases that were read are TGTGCCAGCAGTCGACTGGGGTCGGGGAAAAACACCTTGTAC. With the portions outside the CDR3 filled from the reference TRBV26 and TRBJ2-4 genes, the complete variable region becomes NSKVIQTPRYLVKGQGQKAKMRCIPEKGHPVVFWYQQNKNNEFKFLINFQNQEVLQQIDMTEKRFSAECPSNSPCSLEIQSSEAGDSALYLCASSRLGSGKNTLYFGAGTRLSVL.